A selection of T cell receptor beta chains follows, all from one sample in a study of T-cell reconstitution after alpha-beta-depleted transplantation in children. Each CDR3 protein gets one entry after TCRdb re-called the PCR reads with MiXCR. The sample has about 500,000 distinct CDR3 sequences, about an eighth seen once. The material sequenced was PBMCs, mostly from graft donor cells, taken 180 days after TCRalphabeta/CD19-depleted stem cell transplant. The receptors stem from a female patient aged 2-9 years who had a stem cell transplant for aplastic anemia, so the T cells may come from the graft donor. Both conserved end residues are part of each CDR3. The order of the fields is J gene, D gene, clone size, V gene, CDR3 protein, CDR3 DNA. The D gene is left open where the match is weak. Clone size is shown for a subset of rows, as once, few, many or a class of expanded clone.

>TRBJ2-5|TRBD1|many|TRBV29-1
CSVAGQDQETQYF
TGCAGCGTTGCCGGACAGGACCAAGAGACCCAGTACTTC
>TRBJ2-7|NA|many|TRBV27
CASSSDPYEQYF
TGTGCCAGCAGTTCCGACCCCTACGAGCAGTACTTC
>TRBJ1-2|NA|NA|TRBV20-1
CSVSIGGPDGYTF
TGCAGTGTTTCGATCGGGGGGCCTGATGGCTACACCTTC
>TRBJ2-1|TRBD2|few|TRBV6-5
CASSLAGSTYNEQFF
TGTGCCAGCAGTTTAGCGGGAAGTACCTACAATGAGCAGTTCTTC
>TRBJ2-4|NA|NA|TRBV20-1
CSARDRASQMGKNIQYF
TGCAGTGCTAGAGATCGGGCCAGCCAGATGGGCAAAAACATTCAGTACTTC
>TRBJ2-1|NA|many|TRBV5-1
CASSVSGNSYNEQFF
TGCGCCAGCAGCGTGAGCGGAAACTCCTACAATGAGCAGTTCTTC
>TRBJ2-1|TRBD1|NA|TRBV20-1
CSATRQGAQSSYNEQFF
TGCAGTGCCACCAGACAGGGAGCCCAGAGCTCCTACAATGAGCAGTTCTTC
>TRBJ2-1|TRBD2|few|TRBV4-3
CASSLAPLAGVFFYNEQFF
TGCGCCAGCAGCCTCGCCCCACTAGCGGGAGTCTTCTTCTACAATGAGCAGTTCTTC
>TRBJ2-2|NA|many|TRBV7-6
CASSLNSGELFF
TGTGCCAGCAGCTTAAACTCCGGGGAGCTGTTTTTT
>TRBJ1-1|NA|NA|TRBV6-2/TRBV6-3
CASSYRGLEAFF
TGTGCCAGCAGTTACCGTGGACTGGAAGCTTTCTTT
>TRBJ1-2|TRBD1|many|TRBV5-1
CASSVIQGPSNYGYTF
TGCGCCAGCAGCGTTATACAGGGGCCCTCTAACTATGGCTACACCTTC
>TRBJ1-6|TRBD1|NA|TRBV4-3
CASSQEVSDRGSPLHF
TGCGCCAGCAGCCAAGAAGTATCCGACAGGGGCTCACCCCTCCACTTT
>TRBJ1-3|NA|few|TRBV20-1
CSANRGGSGNTIYF
TGCAGTGCTAACCGAGGGGGCTCTGGAAACACCATATATTTT
>TRBJ2-5|NA|NA|TRBV5-1
CASSLATTVQETQYF
TGCGCCAGCAGCTTGGCCACTACAGTCCAAGAGACCCAGTACTTC
>TRBJ2-1|TRBD2|few|TRBV5-1
CASSPTLAGISYNEQFF
TGCGCCAGCAGCCCCACCCTAGCGGGAATCTCCTACAATGAGCAGTTCTTC
>TRBJ2-1|TRBD2|few|TRBV20-1
CSARGLADYNEQFF
TGCAGTGCTAGAGGACTAGCGGACTACAATGAGCAGTTCTTC
>TRBJ1-4|NA|NA|TRBV19
CASSKPSGPTNEKLFF
TGTGCCAGTAGTAAACCCTCGGGGCCAACTAATGAAAAACTGTTTTTT